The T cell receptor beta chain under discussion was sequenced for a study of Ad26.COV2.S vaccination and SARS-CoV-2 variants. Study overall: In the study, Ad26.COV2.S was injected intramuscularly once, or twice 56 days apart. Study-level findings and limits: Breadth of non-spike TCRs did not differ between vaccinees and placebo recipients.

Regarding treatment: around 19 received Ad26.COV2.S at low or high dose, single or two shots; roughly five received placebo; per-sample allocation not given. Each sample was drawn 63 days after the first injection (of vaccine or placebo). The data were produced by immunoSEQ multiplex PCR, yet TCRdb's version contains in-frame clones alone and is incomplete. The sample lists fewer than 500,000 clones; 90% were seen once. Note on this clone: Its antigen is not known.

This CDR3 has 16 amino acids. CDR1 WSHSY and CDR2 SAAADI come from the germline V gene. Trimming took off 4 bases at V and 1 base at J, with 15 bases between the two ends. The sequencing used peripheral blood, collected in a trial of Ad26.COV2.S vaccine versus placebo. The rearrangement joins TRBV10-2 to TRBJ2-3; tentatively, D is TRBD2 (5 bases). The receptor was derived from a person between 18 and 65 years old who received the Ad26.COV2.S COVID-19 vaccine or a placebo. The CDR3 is CASSAGVARRTDTQYF. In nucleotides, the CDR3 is TGCGCCAGCAGTGCCGGGGTTGCTCGCCGCACAGATACGCAGTATTTT.